These 9 T cell receptor beta chains were sequenced from one sample in a study of shared clonotypes between healthy human individuals. Libraries were prepared by immunoSEQ multiplex PCR; TCRdb keeps only in-frame clonotypes and omits some of them. The repertoire holds 2 million to 2.5 million clones, with 95% as singletons. Sequencing used naive CD4+ T cells sorted from blood. The subset was: CD45RA+ positively selected. The receptors shown here come from a man aged 18 to 29 in good health.

The chain combines TRBV6-1 with TRBJ1-2; D gene uncertain. The V end was cut by 6 bases, the J end by 7 bases, with 12 bases between. The CDR3 covers 12 residues. Germline V gene sequence: CDR1 MNHNS, CDR2 SASEGT. DNA of the CDR3: TGTGCCAGCAGCCTACAGAGGACTGGCTACACCTTC. Protein: CASSLQRTGYTF.

Comment on this clone: This sample includes further DNA sequences coding for the same CDR3. The chain recombines TRBV30 with TRBJ1-6; no clear D gene. Trimming took 5 bases from V and 1 from J, leaving 6 bases between them. The germline V gene encodes CDR1 GTSNPN and CDR2 SVGIG (reference sequence). The CDR3 runs 13 residues. The CDR3 loop is CAWRSSYNSPLHF. CDR3 DNA sequence: TGTGCCTGGCGCAGTTCCTATAATTCACCCCTCCACTTT.

Notes on this clone: The sample carries other DNA sequences with the same CDR3. The chain combines TRBV7-2 with TRBJ2-1, with 9 bases that match TRBD2. The V gene's germline CDR1 is SGHTA and CDR2 FQGNSA. Trimming at V came to 5 bases and at J to 2 bases, leaving 4 bases not matched to a gene. CDR3 size: 15 residues. CDR3 amino acids: CASSPAGGPYNEQFF. CDR3 DNA sequence: TGTGCCAGCAGCCCAGCGGGAGGCCCCTACAATGAGCAGTTCTTC.

V is TRBV10-2 and J is TRBJ2-2; 16 positions agree with TRBD2. Germline V gene data show CDR1 as WSHSY and CDR2 as SAAADI. The V segment lost 5 bases and the J segment 4 bases; nucleotides outside the gene matches: 7. This CDR3 spans 18 amino acids. CDR3 protein: CASSPGLAGGPVTGELFF. The DNA of the CDR3 is TGCGCCAGCAGTCCGGGACTAGCGGGAGGGCCGGTCACCGGGGAGCTGTTTTTT.

This clone appeared once. This chain links TRBV6-1 with TRBJ2-7; TRBD1 agrees at 7 bases. Trimming cost V 4 bases and J 10 bases; bases outside gene matches: 7. Germline V gives CDR1 MNHNS, CDR2 SASEGT. The CDR3 consists of 12 residues. This CDR3 reads CASSAQQGLQYF. DNA for the CDR3: TGTGCCAGCAGTGCACAACAGGGGCTACAGTACTTC.

The rearrangement joins TRBV15 to TRBJ2-7; 9 positions agree with TRBD2. The CDR3 is 17 residues long. Germline V lookup: CDR1 LNHNV, CDR2 YYDKDF (reference sequence). Losses at the gene ends were 0 bases for V and 0 bases for J; bases not matched to a gene: 6. Here the CDR3 DNA reads TGTGCCACCAGCAGAGAAGGGGGCGGGAGGGGCTCCTACGAGCAGTACTTC. It codes for CATSREGGGRGSYEQYF.

The V gene is TRBV5-4, the J gene TRBJ2-7; 7 bases are shared with TRBD1. Per the germline V gene, CDR1 is SGHNT and CDR2 is YYREEE (reference sequence). J gave up 6 bases and V 4 bases, and 16 bases lay outside the gene matches. The CDR3 extends over 16 amino acids. The CDR3 nucleotides are TGTGCCAGCAGCGCGCCCCCGGGACAGACTGTCGGCGAGCAGTACTTC. Its protein is CASSAPPGQTVGEQYF. Filled out from reference TRBV5-4 and TRBJ2-7, the complete variable domain reads ETGVTQSPTHLIKTRGQQVTLRCSSQSGHNTVSWYQQALGQGPQFIFQYYREEENGRGNFPPRFSGLQFPNYSSELNVNALELDDSALYLCASSAPPGQTVGEQYFGPGTRLTVT.

The chain couples TRBV2 to TRBJ2-5; 10 nucleotides match TRBD2. The trim removed 6 bases at V and 3 bases at J, leaving 13 bases unmatched. CDR1 and CDR2 from the germline V gene are SNHLY and FYNNEI. CDR3 length: 17 residues. The CDR3 coding sequence is TGTGCCAGCAGGACTATCCCCGTAGCGGGGGGTAAAGAGACCCAGTACTTC. Its protein product is CASRTIPVAGGKETQYF.

This chain links TRBV4-3 with TRBJ1-5; D gene ambiguous. Trimming shortened V by 0 bases and J by 5 bases, and 5 bases separated the two germline ends. Germline CDR1 is LGHNA and CDR2 is YSLEER. The CDR3 is 13 residues long. CDR3 coding DNA: TGCGCCAGCAGCCAAGAGGCTGATCAGCCCCAGCATTTT. Residues: CASSQEADQPQHF.